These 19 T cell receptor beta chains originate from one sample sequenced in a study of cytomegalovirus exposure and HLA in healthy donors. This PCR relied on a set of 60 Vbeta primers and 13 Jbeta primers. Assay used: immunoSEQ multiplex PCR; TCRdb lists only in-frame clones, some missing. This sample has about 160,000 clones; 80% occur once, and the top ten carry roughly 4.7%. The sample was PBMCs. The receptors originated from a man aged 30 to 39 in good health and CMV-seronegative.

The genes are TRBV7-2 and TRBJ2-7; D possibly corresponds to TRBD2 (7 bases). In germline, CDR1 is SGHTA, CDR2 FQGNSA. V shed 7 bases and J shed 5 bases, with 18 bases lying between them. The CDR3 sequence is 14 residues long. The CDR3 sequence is CASIQWGGPDEQYF. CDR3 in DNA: TGTGCCAGCATCCAGTGGGGGGGCCCCGACGAGCAGTACTTC.

The CDR3 nucleotides read TGTGCCAGCAGTGAGGGCGGGAGGGCCGGGACCGGGGAGCTGTTTTTT. Its protein is CASSEGGRAGTGELFF. J is TRBJ2-2 and V is TRBV2; the match to TRBD2 covers 9 bases. V lost 3 bases to trimming and J lost 5 bases; unmatched junction nucleotides: 7. The CDR3 totals 16 residues. Germline assignment: CDR1 SNHLY and CDR2 FYNNEI.

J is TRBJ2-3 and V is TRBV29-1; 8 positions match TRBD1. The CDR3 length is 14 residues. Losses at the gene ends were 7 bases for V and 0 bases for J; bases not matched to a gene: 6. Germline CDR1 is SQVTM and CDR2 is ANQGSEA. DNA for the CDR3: TGCAGCGCTCCTCGGACAGGGAGCACAGATACGCAGTATTTT. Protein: CSAPRTGSTDTQYF.

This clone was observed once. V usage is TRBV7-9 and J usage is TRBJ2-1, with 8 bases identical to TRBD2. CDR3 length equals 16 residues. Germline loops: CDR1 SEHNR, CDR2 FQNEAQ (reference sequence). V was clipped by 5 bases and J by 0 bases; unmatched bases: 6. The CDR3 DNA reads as TGTGCCAGCAGCCCCCAAAGCGGGAGCTCCTACAATGAGCAGTTCTTC. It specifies CASSPQSGSSYNEQFF.

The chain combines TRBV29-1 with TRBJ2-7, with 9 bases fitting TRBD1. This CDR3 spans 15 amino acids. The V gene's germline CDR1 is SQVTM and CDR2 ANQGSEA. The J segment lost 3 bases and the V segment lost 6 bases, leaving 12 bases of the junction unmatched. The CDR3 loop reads CSVQPGTGYGYEQYF. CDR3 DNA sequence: TGCAGCGTCCAACCCGGGACAGGGTACGGCTACGAGCAGTACTTC.

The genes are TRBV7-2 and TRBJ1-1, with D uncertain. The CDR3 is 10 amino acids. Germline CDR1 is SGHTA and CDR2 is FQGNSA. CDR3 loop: CLSAPPVAFF. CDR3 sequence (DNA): TGTTTGTCCGCACCACCGGTAGCTTTCTTT.

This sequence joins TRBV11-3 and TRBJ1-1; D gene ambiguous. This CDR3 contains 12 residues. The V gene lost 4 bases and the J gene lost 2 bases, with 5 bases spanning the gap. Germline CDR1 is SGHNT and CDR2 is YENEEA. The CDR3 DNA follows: TGTGCCAGCAGCTACTCCAACACTGAAGCTTTCTTT. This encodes CASSYSNTEAFF.

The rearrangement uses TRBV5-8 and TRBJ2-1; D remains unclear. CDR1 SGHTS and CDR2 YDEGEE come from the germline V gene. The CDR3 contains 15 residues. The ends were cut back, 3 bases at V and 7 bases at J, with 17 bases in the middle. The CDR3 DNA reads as TGTGCCAGCAGCTCGATATACAGTGGGTTGAATGAGCAGTTCTTC. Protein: CASSSIYSGLNEQFF. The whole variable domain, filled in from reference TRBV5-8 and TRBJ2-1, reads EAGVTQSPTHLIKTRGQQATLRCSPISGHTSVYWYQQALGLGLQFLLWYDEGEERNRGNFPPRFSGRQFPNYSSELNVNALELEDSALYLCASSSIYSGLNEQFFGPGTRLTVL.

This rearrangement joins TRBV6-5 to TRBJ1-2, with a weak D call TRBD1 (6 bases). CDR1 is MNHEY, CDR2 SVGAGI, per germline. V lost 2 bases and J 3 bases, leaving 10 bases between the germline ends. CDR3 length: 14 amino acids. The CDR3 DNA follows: TGTGCCAGCAGTTACGTCAGGGGCGACTATGGCTACACCTTC. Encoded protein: CASSYVRGDYGYTF.

Here the CDR3 reads CASSLRGGGTDTQYF. The DNA of the CDR3 is TGTGCCAGCAGCCTCAGGGGTGGGGGCACAGATACGCAGTATTTT. The gene calls are TRBV6-5 and TRBJ2-3; tentative D call: TRBD1 (6 bases). This CDR3 region has 15 residues. The V gene lost 6 bases and the J gene lost 1 base, with 14 bases spanning the gap. The germline V gene encodes CDR1 MNHEY and CDR2 SVGAGI.

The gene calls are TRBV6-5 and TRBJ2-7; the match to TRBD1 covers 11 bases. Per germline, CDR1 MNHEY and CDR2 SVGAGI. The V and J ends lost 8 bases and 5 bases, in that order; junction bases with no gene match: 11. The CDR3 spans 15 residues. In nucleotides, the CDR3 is TGTGCCAGCTGGGGGACAGGGGGTTATTTCGACGAGCAGTACTTC. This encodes CASWGTGGYFDEQYF.

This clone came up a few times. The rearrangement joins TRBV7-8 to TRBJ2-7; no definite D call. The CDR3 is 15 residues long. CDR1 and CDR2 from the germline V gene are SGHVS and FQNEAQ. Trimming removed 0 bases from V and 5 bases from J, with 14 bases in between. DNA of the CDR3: TGTGCCAGCAGCTTAGCCCTCCCCCTGTATAACGAGCAGTACTTC. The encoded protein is CASSLALPLYNEQYF. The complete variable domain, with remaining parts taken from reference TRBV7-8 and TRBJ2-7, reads GAGVSQSPRYKVAKRGQDVALRCDPISGHVSLFWYQQALGQGPEFLTYFQNEAQLDKSGLPSDRFFAERPEGSVSTLKIQRTQQEDSAVYLCASSLALPLYNEQYFGPGTRLTVT.

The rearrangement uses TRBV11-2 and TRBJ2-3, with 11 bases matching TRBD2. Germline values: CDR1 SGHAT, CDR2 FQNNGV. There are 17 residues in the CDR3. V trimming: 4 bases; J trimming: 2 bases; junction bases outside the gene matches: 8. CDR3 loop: CASSSIRLAGLTDTQYF. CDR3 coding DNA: TGTGCCAGCAGCTCCATTCGACTAGCGGGGCTCACAGATACGCAGTATTTT.

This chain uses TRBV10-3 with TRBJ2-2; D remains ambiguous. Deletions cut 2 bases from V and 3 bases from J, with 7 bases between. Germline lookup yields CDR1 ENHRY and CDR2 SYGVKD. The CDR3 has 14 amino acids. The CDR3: CAISEEIHTGELFF. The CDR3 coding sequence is TGTGCCATCAGTGAGGAGATTCACACCGGGGAGCTGTTTTTT.

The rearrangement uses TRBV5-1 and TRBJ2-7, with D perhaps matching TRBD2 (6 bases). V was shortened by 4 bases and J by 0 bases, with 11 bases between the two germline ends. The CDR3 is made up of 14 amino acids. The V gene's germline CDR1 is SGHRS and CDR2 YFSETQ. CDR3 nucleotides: TGCGCCAGCAGCCCTGAGCGGGCCTCCTACGAGCAGTACTTC. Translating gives CASSPERASYEQYF.

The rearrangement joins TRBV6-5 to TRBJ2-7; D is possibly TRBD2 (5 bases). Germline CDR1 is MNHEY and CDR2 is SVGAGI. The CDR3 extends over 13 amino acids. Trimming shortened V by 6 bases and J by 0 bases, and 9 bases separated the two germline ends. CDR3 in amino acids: CASRRRASYEQYF. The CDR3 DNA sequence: TGTGCCAGCAGACGGCGGGCCTCCTACGAGCAGTACTTC.

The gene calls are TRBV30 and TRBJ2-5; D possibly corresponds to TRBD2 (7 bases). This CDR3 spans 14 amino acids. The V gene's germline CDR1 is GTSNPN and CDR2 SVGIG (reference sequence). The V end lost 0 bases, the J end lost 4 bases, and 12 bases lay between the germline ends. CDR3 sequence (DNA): TGTGCCTGGAGTGTTAGGGGGGGGAGAGAGACCCAGTACTTC. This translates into CAWSVRGGRETQYF. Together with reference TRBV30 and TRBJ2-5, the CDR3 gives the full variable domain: SQTIHQWPATLVQPVGSPLSLECTVEGTSNPNLYWYRQAAGRGLQLLFYSVGIGQISSEVPQNLSASRPQDRQFILSSKKLLLSDSGFYLCAWSVRGGRETQYFGPGTRLLVL.

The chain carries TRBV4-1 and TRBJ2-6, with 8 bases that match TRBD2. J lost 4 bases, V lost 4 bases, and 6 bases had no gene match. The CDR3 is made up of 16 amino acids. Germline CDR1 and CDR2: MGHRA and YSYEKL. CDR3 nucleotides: TGCGCCAGCAGCCCAGGCGGGGGGACCGGGGCCAACGTCCTGACTTTC. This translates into CASSPGGGTGANVLTF.

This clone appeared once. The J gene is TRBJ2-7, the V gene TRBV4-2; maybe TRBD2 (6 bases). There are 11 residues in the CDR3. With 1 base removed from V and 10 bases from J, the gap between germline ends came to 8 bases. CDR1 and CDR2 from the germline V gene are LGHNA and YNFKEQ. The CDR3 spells CASSQGGLQYF. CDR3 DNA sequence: TGTGCCAGCAGCCAAGGGGGACTTCAGTACTTC.